A selection of T cell receptor beta chains follows, all from one sample in a study of blood T cell repertoires in COVID-19. TCRdb's table, derived via immunoSEQ multiplex PCR, lists solely in-frame clones and lacks some. The sample holds 95,000 to 150,000 clones, around 86% seen once. The sample comprised peripheral blood. The receptors come from a woman in her sixties or seventies with acute or convalescent COVID-19. CDR3s include the opening cysteine and the closing phenylalanine or tryptophan. Each record gives: CDR3 length, V gene, J gene, CDR3 protein.

length: 13
V: TRBV2
J: TRBJ2-3
CDR3: CASSQLITDTQYF

length: 13
V: TRBV29-1
J: TRBJ1-1
CDR3: CSVGGGSDTEAFF

length: 14
V: TRBV28
J: TRBJ2-3
CDR3: CASSSPTGADTQYF

length: 14
V: TRBV5-1
J: TRBJ1-1
CDR3: CASSSNTQNTEAFF

length: 14
V: TRBV5-1
J: TRBJ2-3
CDR3: CASSLLGDADTQYF

length: 14
V: TRBV5-1
J: TRBJ1-1
CDR3: CASSLSGGYTEAFF

length: 14
V: TRBV2
J: TRBJ1-5
CDR3: CASIKGQGNQPQHF

length: 15
V: TRBV7-9
J: TRBJ1-2
CDR3: CASSSTLRGIYGYTF

length: 15
V: TRBV2
J: TRBJ2-2
CDR3: CASKGAGGYTGELFF

length: 12
V: TRBV2
J: TRBJ1-3
CDR3: CASKTDGNTIYF

length: 15
V: TRBV27
J: TRBJ2-4
CDR3: CASSSPELAKNIQYF

length: 17
V: TRBV11-3
J: TRBJ2-1
CDR3: CASSLSRWDRVGNEQFF

length: 16
V: TRBV30
J: TRBJ1-4
CDR3: CAWSALGRGTNEKLFF

length: 16
V: TRBV5-5
J: TRBJ2-1
CDR3: CASSQGGQGSYNEQFF

length: 15
V: TRBV5-4
J: TRBJ2-7
CDR3: CASSFGQLSSYEQYF

length: 13
V: TRBV30
J: TRBJ1-1
CDR3: CAWSRGPDTEAFF

length: 13
V: TRBV6-5
J: TRBJ2-3
CDR3: CAISSGYTDTQYF

length: 13
V: TRBV4-2
J: TRBJ2-3
CDR3: CASSQPGVDTQYF

length: 13
V: TRBV15
J: TRBJ1-5
CDR3: CATTHRRNQPQHF

length: 14
V: TRBV6-5
J: TRBJ1-3
CDR3: CASSLTGIGNTIYF

length: 16
V: TRBV5-6
J: TRBJ1-5
CDR3: CASSFNRDRGGQPQHF

length: 13
V: TRBV29-1
J: TRBJ2-7
CDR3: CSVNRQGNYEQYF

length: 15
V: TRBV19
J: TRBJ2-1
CDR3: CASSIFASSYNEQFF

length: 19
V: TRBV12-5
J: TRBJ2-5
CDR3: CASASGSFSGIMFGETQYF

length: 14
V: TRBV13
J: TRBJ2-7
CDR3: CASTRGQLTYEQYF

length: 13
V: TRBV27
J: TRBJ1-1
CDR3: CASRSPGSPINGF

length: 11
V: TRBV2
J: TRBJ1-4
CDR3: CASSAGEKLFF

length: 18
V: TRBV18
J: TRBJ2-1
CDR3: CASSPPELLADIYNEQFF

length: 18
V: TRBV11-2
J: TRBJ2-3
CDR3: CASSTRALGGIPADTQYF

length: 13
V: TRBV7-2
J: TRBJ2-7
CDR3: CATDSGTTYEQYF

length: 15
V: TRBV5-1
J: TRBJ1-2
CDR3: CASSLVGEGDYGYTF

length: 14
V: TRBV19
J: TRBJ1-4
CDR3: CASSDQGADEKLFF

length: 15
V: TRBV18
J: TRBJ1-2
CDR3: CASSADRDPSYGYTF

length: 13
V: TRBV12-3/TRBV12-4
J: TRBJ1-1
CDR3: CASSPTGATEAFF

length: 18
V: TRBV28
J: TRBJ1-2
CDR3: CASSLLPQRTGPRSGYTF

length: 17
V: TRBV6-1
J: TRBJ2-2
CDR3: CASSEAGDRGYTGELFF

length: 14
V: TRBV6-5
J: TRBJ1-1
CDR3: CASSRGWQNTEAFF

length: 17
V: TRBV15
J: TRBJ1-2
CDR3: CATSRDLGGQGWRGYTF

length: 15
V: TRBV5-1
J: TRBJ1-6
CDR3: CASSLEGTGVSPLHF

length: 14
V: TRBV6-5
J: TRBJ1-4
CDR3: CASDPTGANEKLFF